The entry below gives a single T cell receptor beta chain sequence along with its context. The sample holds a few counts of this clone. Its specific antigen is unknown. No base quality information exists; no much larger clone differs at one position. Library creation used the immunoSEQ multiplex PCR assay. TCRdb took this table from immuneACCESS and kept in-frame rearrangements with V and J called. Such tables lack part of the clones; where checked against another copy, unresolved V genes explain under half of the gap, and the rest is unexplained. This sample gives under 150,000 clones in total; about 89% of them show up just once. In total, the top ten clones hold approximately 1.5% of the sample. The data were taken from a study of T cells after somatic rescue of genetic block (TCRdb year 2020). A note on the overall study: What the study looked at was long-term robustness, specifically in a T-cell system that came about through somatic rescue of a genetic block in T-cell development.

The CDR3 spans 15 residues, from the cysteine through the phenylalanine. The read is trimmed to its CDR3 DNA, 45 bases read in frame from base 1. For CDR1 and CDR2, the germline V gene lists SGHVS and FQNEAQ. The V end loses 2 bases and the J end loses 5 bases, and a stretch of 13 bases separates them. The rearranged chain carries TRBV7-8 and TRBJ1-5, with a tentative D gene TRBD1 over 5 matching bases. The sequencing sample was made of peripheral blood mononuclear cells (PBMCs). This sequence was found in a woman between 18 and 29 years old. The CDR3 has the sequence CASSLRGRTDQPQHF. In nucleotides, the sequence is TGTGCCAGCAGCTTAAGGGGCAGGACCGATCAGCCCCAGCATTTT.